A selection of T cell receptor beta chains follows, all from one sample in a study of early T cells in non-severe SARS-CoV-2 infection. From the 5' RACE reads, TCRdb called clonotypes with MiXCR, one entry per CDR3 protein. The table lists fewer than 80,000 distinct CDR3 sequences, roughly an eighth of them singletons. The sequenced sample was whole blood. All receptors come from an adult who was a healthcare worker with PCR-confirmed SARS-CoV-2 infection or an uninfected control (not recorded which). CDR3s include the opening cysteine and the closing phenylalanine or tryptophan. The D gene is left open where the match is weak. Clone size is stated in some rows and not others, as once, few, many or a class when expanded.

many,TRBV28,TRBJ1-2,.,TGTGCCAGCAGTTTACGCCCAGGAAACAGGGAGGTAGACTACACCTTC,CASSLRPGNREVDYTF
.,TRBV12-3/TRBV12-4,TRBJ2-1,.,TGTGCCAGCAGACGGATGGTCAATGAGCAGTTCTTC,CASRRMVNEQFF
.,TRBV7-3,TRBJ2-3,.,TGTGCCAGCAGACCCGGCGTGGGTGGAGTGCAGTATTTT,CASRPGVGGVQYF
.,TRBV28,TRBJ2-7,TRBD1,TGTGCCAGCAGTTTATTTTCGGACAGGGTGGAGCAGTACTTC,CASSLFSDRVEQYF
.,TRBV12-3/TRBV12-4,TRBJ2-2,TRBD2,TGTGCCAGCAGTCGGACTAGCGGGAGAGACGGGGAGCTGTTTTTT,CASSRTSGRDGELFF
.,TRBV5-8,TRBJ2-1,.,TGTGCCAGCAGTGGAGGGAGAGAGCAGTTCTTC,CASSGGREQFF
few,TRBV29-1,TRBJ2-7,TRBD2,TGCAGCGCCCGACTAGCGGGAACCCACGAGCAGTACTTC,CSARLAGTHEQYF
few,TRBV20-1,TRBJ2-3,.,TGCAGTGCTAGAGGGGGGTTCACAGATACGCAGTATTTT,CSARGGFTDTQYF
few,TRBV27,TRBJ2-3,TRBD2,TGTGCCAGCAGTTTATGGGCTAGCGGGAGTCGCACAGATACGCAGTATTTT,CASSLWASGSRTDTQYF
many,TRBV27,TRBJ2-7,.,TGTGCCAGCAGTTTGTTGAATAGCGCTTACTCCTACGAGCAGTACTTC,CASSLLNSAYSYEQYF
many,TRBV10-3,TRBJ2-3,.,TGTGCCATCAGTGGTCAGGGGACCCGCACAGATACGCAGTATTTT,CAISGQGTRTDTQYF